This T cell receptor beta chain is from a study of Ad26.COV2.S vaccination and SARS-CoV-2 variants. Study-level information: Ad26.COV2.S given intramuscularly, once or twice 56 days apart. Points from the study as a whole: Spike-specific TCR breadth was greater after Ad26.COV2.S than placebo. Estimates derived from TCR breadth and depth analyses may have underestimated total T cell responses.

The germline CDR1 and CDR2 sequences are SQVTM and ANQGSEA. Germline trimming cut 7 bases from V and 4 bases from J; bases unmatched to any gene: 8. The CDR3 spans 14 residues. Repertoires were generated with immunoSEQ multiplex PCR, while TCRdb's copy carries only in-frame clones and drops some. The table shows about 680,000 clones, with around 90% occurring only once. Treatment of the sample: roughly 20 received Ad26.COV2.S at low or high dose, single or two shots; roughly five received placebo; per-sample allocation not given. At day 63 after the first vaccine or placebo injection, samples were drawn. On this clone: Its antigen is not known.

Sequencing used peripheral blood, obtained in a trial of Ad26.COV2.S vaccine versus placebo. The TCR sequence derives from a person between 18 and 65 years old who received the Ad26.COV2.S COVID-19 vaccine or a placebo. The genes are TRBV29-1 and TRBJ2-7; 12 nucleotides agree with TRBD2. The CDR3 here is CSALAGGYNYEQYF. CDR3 coding DNA: TGCAGCGCACTAGCGGGAGGTTATAATTACGAGCAGTACTTC.